Below, one T cell receptor (beta chain) is given with its context. Its target is unknown. V shed 9 bases, J shed 0 bases, and the junction held 10 bases outside the gene matches. Germline CDR1 and CDR2: SGHNT and YENEEA. The CDR3 covers 17 residues. This specimen comes from a study of blood T cells in healthy people across ages. Study-wide findings and caveats: In older individuals, TCR beta diversity per million T cells was lower, falling roughly linearly with age.

A J-beta primer mix and a sample-barcoded 5' primer were used in a second PCR of about 6 to 12 cycles. TCRdb re-called the 5' RACE reads with MiXCR, one entry per CDR3 protein. The sample includes some 900,000 distinct CDR3 sequences, about 44% of them seen just once. The TCR was taken from a man aged 25 to 40 in good health. The sequenced sample consisted of blood. J is TRBJ2-3 and V is TRBV11-3; TRBD2 matches 12 bases. CDR3 DNA sequence: TGTGCCAGTTCCCCCCGGCTAGCGGGGGGGAGCACAGATACGCAGTATTTT. Protein sequence: CASSPRLAGGSTDTQYF. The complete variable domain, with remaining parts taken from reference TRBV11-3 and TRBJ2-3, reads EAGVVQSPRYKIIEKKQPVAFWCNPISGHNTLYWYLQNLGQGPELLIRYENEEAVDDSQLPKDRFSAERLKGVDSTLKIQPAELGDSAVYLCASSPRLAGGSTDTQYFGPGTRLTVL.